Here is one T cell receptor (beta chain) with its context. Its target is unknown. PCR used 60 Vbeta primers and 13 Jbeta primers. Assay: immunoSEQ multiplex PCR; the TCRdb copy retains only in-frame clones and omits some. The sample comprises around 100,000 clones, 76% of which are singletons, and 4.1% rests with the top ten. CDR3 length: 16 amino acids. Trimming removed 1 base from V and 3 bases from J; junction bases left unmatched: 7. Looked up from germline, CDR1 is SGHTA and CDR2 is FQGNSA. This sample was included in a study of cytomegalovirus exposure and HLA in healthy donors. Overall study results and limits: Sequencing probably produced one cluster of sequence variants that were highly shared. Analysis was carried out at a later point, and it linked a missense DCLRE1C variant to TCR beta V- and J-gene trimming. Later on, an analysis tied 15,000 to 20,000 TCR beta sequences to HLA alleles at 0.05 false discovery rate. Immune exposure data for these donors was limited to CMV serostatus.

The receptor's source is a middle-aged man in good health and CMV-seronegative. The sequencing input was PBMCs. V is TRBV7-2 and J is TRBJ2-5, with 8 nucleotides matching TRBD2. The CDR3 spells CASSLGVSSGEETQYF. In nucleotides, the CDR3 is TGTGCCAGCAGCTTAGGAGTTAGTAGCGGGGAAGAGACCCAGTACTTC. Together with reference TRBV7-2 and TRBJ2-5, the CDR3 gives the full variable domain: GAGVSQSPSNKVTEKGKDVELRCDPISGHTALYWYRQSLGQGLEFLIYFQGNSAPDKSGLPSDRFSAERTGGSVSTLTIQRTQQEDSAVYLCASSLGVSSGEETQYFGPGTRLLVL.